This T cell receptor beta chain was sequenced during a study of T cell responses to AZD1222 COVID-19 vaccine. Study-wide background: Recipients boosted at about 4 weeks or about 12 weeks are pooled.

Sequencing used immunoSEQ multiplex PCR; TCRdb keeps in-frame clones, though not all of them. This table has 140,000 to 150,000 clones, 70% to 90% appearing once. J gave up 6 bases and V 8 bases, and 12 bases lay outside the gene matches. CDR1 is MNHEY, CDR2 SMNVEV, per germline (reference sequence). This CDR3 contains 14 residues. The study, taken as a whole, reports: Per reports, nearly half of all spike-specific TCRs target regions that are unmutated in variants. Donors were largely white British and mainly female; clonal diversity was possibly underestimated.

A word on this clone: Its antigen is undetermined.

The sequence was collected from an adult in good health. The rearrangement uses TRBV27 and TRBJ1-2; TRBD1 matches 7 bases. The material was peripheral blood, obtained on day 0 of AZD1222 vaccination. The CDR3 region has the DNA TGTGCCAGCGCCCCTCAACAGGGGCAGCATGGCTACACCTTC. Protein sequence: CASAPQQGQHGYTF.